The following is a T cell receptor beta chain sequence with its context. What it binds is not known. Assay execution proceeded at the deep level. TCRdb keeps only in-frame clones here, not all; method: immunoSEQ multiplex PCR. The sample has over a million clones; 65% to 75% are singletons. V gave up 1 base and J gave up 6 bases, with 6 bases separating them. Germline-derived CDR1 and CDR2 are SGHDT and YYEEEE. The CDR3 consists of 12 residues. The data belong to a study of shared clonotypes between healthy human individuals. General observations from the study: Sequencing depth was a factor that was expected to affect clonotype sharing among donors. Non-shared clonotypes had lower generation probabilities than those shared by all four donors.

Material for sequencing was memory CD4+ T cells sorted from blood. Sample subset: CD45RA-negative fraction. The chain employs TRBV5-6 and TRBJ2-3, with D hard to call. The clonotype was recovered from a young man in good health. In DNA, the CDR3 is TGTGCCAGCAGCTTGATGTCGGATACGCAGTATTTT. Translated, it gives CASSLMSDTQYF.